Presented here are 7 T cell receptor beta chains from one specimen sequenced in a study of vaccination and CD4 T cells after COVID-19. Cultured CD4+ T cells had their DNA profiled by the Oncomine TCR Beta short-read assay. MiXCR was run by TCRdb on the PCR reads, yielding one entry per CDR3 protein. The data hold about 5,200 distinct CDR3 sequences, with about 25% observed a single time. The sample's treatment: approximately nine-day PBMC culture with coronavirus spike peptide pools or control peptides (ViraFEST assay). No antigen is known for these receptors. The material was CD4+ T cells from blood, cultured in vitro, obtained after SARS-CoV-2 vaccination. The receptors originated from a human donor who had recovered from COVID-19.

This clonotype has just a few counts. The V call is TRBV7-9, the J call TRBJ2-3; D is undetermined. Germline values: CDR1 SEHNR, CDR2 FQNEAQ (reference sequence). Trimming shortened V by 3 bases and J by 6 bases, and 10 bases separated the two germline ends. The CDR3 loop spans 13 amino acids. CDR3 region: CASSLERPDTQYF. The DNA of the CDR3 is TGTGCCAGCAGCTTGGAAAGACCTGATACGCAGTATTTT.

This clonotype was found a few times. The gene calls are TRBV1 and TRBJ1-6. TRBV1 is termed a pseudogene. This CDR3 is built from 14 residues. CDR3 residues: CTSSQERLYSPLHF. The CDR3 DNA reads TGCACCAGCAGCCAAGAAAGACTGTATTCACCCCTCCACTTT.

The sample holds a few counts of this clonotype. The chain employs TRBV7-2 and TRBJ2-1, with D perhaps matching TRBD1 (5 bases). Germline loops: CDR1 SGHTA, CDR2 FQGNSA. The V gene lost 1 base and the J gene lost 7 bases, with 11 bases spanning the gap. This CDR3 comprises 14 residues. The CDR3 nucleotides are TGTGCCAGCAGCTTAGAAGGGGATTGGAATGAGCAGTTCTTC. Translation gives CASSLEGDWNEQFF.

This chain uses TRBV7-9 with TRBJ2-7, with 10 nucleotides matching TRBD1. V trimming: 6 bases; J trimming: 2 bases; junction bases outside the gene matches: 4. The CDR3 spans 14 residues. Germline loops: CDR1 SEHNR, CDR2 FQNEAQ (reference sequence). The CDR3 sequence is CASRQTGGPYEQYF. The CDR3 DNA follows: TGTGCCAGCAGACAGACAGGGGGCCCCTACGAGCAGTACTTC.

A few counts support this clonotype. The chain has TRBV7-2 and TRBJ2-4, with a possible D match to TRBD1 (6 bases). There are 13 residues in the CDR3. The V gene's germline CDR1 is SGHTA and CDR2 FQGNSA. V was clipped by 0 bases and J by 15 bases, with 15 bases between them. The CDR3 nucleotides are TGTGCCAGCAGCTTAGCGCTACAGGGTGTAAGGTACTTC. Its protein product is CASSLALQGVRYF.

The rearrangement links TRBV6-2 or TRBV6-3 to TRBJ2-5; 8 bases map to TRBD1. This CDR3 is 16 amino acids long. CDR1 MNHEY and CDR2 SVGEGT come from the germline V gene. V lost 2 bases and J lost 5; bases outside the gene matches: 10. CDR3 region: CASSYHKQGVRETQYF. The DNA for the CDR3 is TGTGCCAGCAGTTACCATAAACAGGGGGTTCGGGAGACCCAGTACTTC.

The J gene is TRBJ2-7, the V gene TRBV5-4; 9 positions match TRBD2. The ends lost 4 bases at V and 4 bases at J; junction bases unmatched: 6. This CDR3 has 14 amino acids. CDR1 is SGHNT, CDR2 YYREEE, per germline (reference sequence). CDR3: CASSEGLAVYEQYF. CDR3 in DNA: TGTGCCAGCAGCGAGGGACTAGCAGTGTACGAGCAGTACTTC.